The rows below give T cell receptor beta chains drawn from one sample of a study of T-cell reconstitution after alpha-beta-depleted transplantation in children. MiXCR was run by TCRdb on the PCR reads, yielding one entry per CDR3 protein. The profile shows hundreds of thousands of distinct CDR3 sequences, roughly 13% of them singletons. Here the sequenced sample was PBMCs, taken before TCRalphabeta/CD19-depleted stem cell transplant. All receptors come from a girl aged 2-10 years with congenital amegakaryocytic thrombocytopenia, due to receive a stem cell transplant. The CDR3 runs from the conserved cysteine through the conserved F or W. Part of the rows lack a size; the others show once, few, many or a class for expanded clones.

abundance	j_gene	v_gene	len	CDR3aa
many	TRBJ2-2	TRBV20-1	15	CSASGTSGGYGELFF
few	TRBJ2-1	TRBV5-1	14	CASSLEPGLNEQFF
-	TRBJ2-5	TRBV6-5	15	CASSYSWGTQETQYF
few	TRBJ2-1	TRBV20-1	12	CSGQPDRKSEFF
many	TRBJ1-1	TRBV10-3	16	CAISEMARQGAGEAFF
few	TRBJ2-7	TRBV29-1	14	CSVDGGGYSYEQYF
few	TRBJ2-3	TRBV15	16	CATSRDVGVERDTQYF
-	TRBJ1-3	TRBV10-3	18	CAISERRSGTASGNTIYF
many	TRBJ1-5	TRBV29-1	15	CSVEAPEGGNQPQHF
many	TRBJ2-1	TRBV28	13	CASIDEVNNEQFF
many	TRBJ2-1	TRBV24-1	13	CATSEGNRGPLFF
-	TRBJ2-7	TRBV29-1	13	CSALASLSYEQYF
-	TRBJ2-5	TRBV7-9	15	CASSSEGLAGETQYF
many	TRBJ2-5	TRBV25-1	13	CASSGLPVETQYF
many	TRBJ2-5	TRBV20-1	13	CSAATGYQETQYF
-	TRBJ2-2	TRBV5-1	14	CASSFSGYAGELFF
many	TRBJ2-6	TRBV6-2/TRBV6-3	21	CASTGTSGPELISSGANVLTF
many	TRBJ1-5	TRBV20-1	15	CSARSFRDSNQPQHF
-	TRBJ2-7	TRBV6-1	16	CASSEGAGTGYYEQYF
many	TRBJ2-5	TRBV24-1	14	CATSDGDLQETQYF
few	TRBJ2-2	TRBV12-3/TRBV12-4	16	CASSFLAGGGTGELFF
-	TRBJ2-2	TRBV11-1	18	CASSLAISRDPNTGELFF
many	TRBJ2-1	TRBV7-9	13	CASRGDSYNEQFF
-	TRBJ2-1	TRBV28	12	CASNHGYNEQFF